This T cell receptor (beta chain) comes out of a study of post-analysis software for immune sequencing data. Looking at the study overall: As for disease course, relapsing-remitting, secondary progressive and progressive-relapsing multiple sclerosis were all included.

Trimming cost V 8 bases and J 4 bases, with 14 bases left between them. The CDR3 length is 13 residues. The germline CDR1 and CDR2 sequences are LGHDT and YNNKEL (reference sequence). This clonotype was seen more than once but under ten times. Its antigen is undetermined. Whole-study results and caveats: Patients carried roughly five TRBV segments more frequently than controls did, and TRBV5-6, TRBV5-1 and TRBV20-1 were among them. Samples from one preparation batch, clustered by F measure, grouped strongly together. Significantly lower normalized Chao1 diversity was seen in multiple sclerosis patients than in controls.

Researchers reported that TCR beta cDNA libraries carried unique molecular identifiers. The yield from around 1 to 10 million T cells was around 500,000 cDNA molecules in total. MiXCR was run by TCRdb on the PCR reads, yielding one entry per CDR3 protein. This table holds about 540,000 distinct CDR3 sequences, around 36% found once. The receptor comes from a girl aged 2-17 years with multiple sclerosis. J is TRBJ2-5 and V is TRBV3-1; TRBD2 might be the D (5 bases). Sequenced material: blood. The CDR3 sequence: CASGGRLTETQYF. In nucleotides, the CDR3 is TGTGCCAGCGGAGGTAGACTTACAGAGACCCAGTACTTC.